Listed below are T cell receptor beta chains from one sample, sequenced in a study of blood T cells in healthy people across ages. TCRdb re-called the 5' RACE reads through MiXCR, storing one row per CDR3 protein. The table shows around 1,500,000 distinct CDR3 sequences, with roughly 28% occurring only once. The source material was blood. Every receptor here comes from a woman in her twenties or thirties in good health. CDR3s include the opening cysteine and the closing phenylalanine or tryptophan. Fields, in order: CDR3 DNA, CDR3 protein, clone size, J gene, V gene, D gene. A D gene is named only where the DNA matches it firmly. The size of a clone is reported for some rows only, either as once, few or many, or as a class for expanded clones.

CDR3nt: TGCAGTGCTAGAGGCCCGACGGGGGACAGGGGGCACGAGCAGTACTTC
CDR3aa: CSARGPTGDRGHEQYF
abundance: .
j_gene: TRBJ2-7
v_gene: TRBV20-1
d_gene: TRBD1

CDR3nt: TGTGCCAGCAGGCGTAGGACCATCTATGGCTACACCTTC
CDR3aa: CASRRRTIYGYTF
abundance: few
j_gene: TRBJ1-2
v_gene: TRBV5-5
d_gene: .

CDR3nt: TGTGCCAGCAGCCAAGGGGGCGCGGGTTCACCCCTCCACTTT
CDR3aa: CASSQGGAGSPLHF
abundance: few
j_gene: TRBJ1-6
v_gene: TRBV12-3/TRBV12-4
d_gene: TRBD1

CDR3nt: TGTGCCAGCAGTCAAATGCCCCGGCGCACTGAAGCTTTCTTT
CDR3aa: CASSQMPRRTEAFF
abundance: few
j_gene: TRBJ1-1
v_gene: TRBV7-9
d_gene: .

CDR3nt: TGTGCCAGATATCCCTCCTACAATGAGCAGTACTTC
CDR3aa: CARYPSYNEQYF
abundance: .
j_gene: TRBJ2-7
v_gene: TRBV3-1
d_gene: .

CDR3nt: TGTGCCATCAGCCTGCCGGTCACAGATACGCAGTATTTT
CDR3aa: CAISLPVTDTQYF
abundance: .
j_gene: TRBJ2-3
v_gene: TRBV10-3
d_gene: .

CDR3nt: TGCAGCGTTGAAGCGGTCCTCTCTGGAAACACCACATATTTT
CDR3aa: CSVEAVLSGNTTYF
abundance: .
j_gene: TRBJ1-3
v_gene: TRBV29-1
d_gene: .

CDR3nt: TGCAGTGCTAGAGAAGGGACGGGAAACCTTCAGTACTTC
CDR3aa: CSAREGTGNLQYF
abundance: many
j_gene: TRBJ2-4
v_gene: TRBV20-1
d_gene: .

CDR3nt: TGCAGTGCTAGGCTAGCGGGGGTCCCCCAAGAGACCCAGTACTTC
CDR3aa: CSARLAGVPQETQYF
abundance: .
j_gene: TRBJ2-5
v_gene: TRBV20-1
d_gene: TRBD2

CDR3nt: TGTGCCAGCAGTTACGGGCTAGCGCGTAGCACAGATACGCAGTATTTT
CDR3aa: CASSYGLARSTDTQYF
abundance: .
j_gene: TRBJ2-3
v_gene: TRBV6-5
d_gene: .

CDR3nt: TGTGTCAGCAGCCCCAACTCACCGGGAACTGAAGCTTTCTTT
CDR3aa: CVSSPNSPGTEAFF
abundance: .
j_gene: TRBJ1-1
v_gene: TRBV7-2
d_gene: .

CDR3nt: TGTGCCAGCAGGGATACAGGGGGATACGAGCAGTACTTC
CDR3aa: CASRDTGGYEQYF
abundance: many
j_gene: TRBJ2-7
v_gene: TRBV27
d_gene: TRBD1

CDR3nt: TGCAGTGCTAGAGACGAGAGGACAAGCAATCAGCCCCAGCATTTT
CDR3aa: CSARDERTSNQPQHF
abundance: .
j_gene: TRBJ1-5
v_gene: TRBV20-1
d_gene: .

CDR3nt: TGCGCCAGCAGCCCCAACGGGCAGAGTACTATGAACACTGAAGCTTTCTTT
CDR3aa: CASSPNGQSTMNTEAFF
abundance: .
j_gene: TRBJ1-1
v_gene: TRBV5-1
d_gene: .

CDR3nt: TGTGCCGGAACTATTGGACTAGCGGGGGGCTACTACGAGCAGTACTTC
CDR3aa: CAGTIGLAGGYYEQYF
abundance: .
j_gene: TRBJ2-7
v_gene: TRBV6-1
d_gene: TRBD2

CDR3nt: TGTGCCAGCAGTGCCCTCCGGGAGAGCCTCTACAATGAGCAGTTCTTC
CDR3aa: CASSALRESLYNEQFF
abundance: many
j_gene: TRBJ2-1
v_gene: TRBV6-6
d_gene: .

CDR3nt: TGTGCCATCAGTGACAGCCAGGATGGCCAAGAGACCCAGTACTTC
CDR3aa: CAISDSQDGQETQYF
abundance: many
j_gene: TRBJ2-5
v_gene: TRBV10-3
d_gene: .

CDR3nt: TGTGCCAGCAGCCAGGGGTCGGGGGAGAACACCGGGGAGCTGTTTTTT
CDR3aa: CASSQGSGENTGELFF
abundance: .
j_gene: TRBJ2-2
v_gene: TRBV6-6
d_gene: .

CDR3nt: TGCGCCAGCAGCTTAACGGACAGCCACGAGCAGTACTTC
CDR3aa: CASSLTDSHEQYF
abundance: .
j_gene: TRBJ2-7
v_gene: TRBV5-1
d_gene: .

CDR3nt: TGCAGTGCAGGGGTAGCGGGGGGTCTCCCCTACGAGCAGTACTTC
CDR3aa: CSAGVAGGLPYEQYF
abundance: few
j_gene: TRBJ2-7
v_gene: TRBV20-1
d_gene: TRBD2

CDR3nt: TGTGCCAGCAGTCGACGGACTAGCGGGAGGGGATGGGATGATGAGCAGTTCTTC
CDR3aa: CASSRRTSGRGWDDEQFF
abundance: once
j_gene: TRBJ2-1
v_gene: TRBV6-1
d_gene: TRBD2

CDR3nt: TGTGCCAGCAGCTTAGATAGCGTCCCGGACACTGAAGCTTTCTTT
CDR3aa: CASSLDSVPDTEAFF
abundance: few
j_gene: TRBJ1-1
v_gene: TRBV7-9
d_gene: .

CDR3nt: TGTGCCACCCGGTCAAAACTACTCGGGGGCGAGCAGTACTTC
CDR3aa: CATRSKLLGGEQYF
abundance: few
j_gene: TRBJ2-7
v_gene: TRBV15
d_gene: .

CDR3nt: TGCGCCAGCAGCCCACGGCAAGGATCTCCCTACGAGCAGTACTTC
CDR3aa: CASSPRQGSPYEQYF
abundance: many
j_gene: TRBJ2-7
v_gene: TRBV5-1
d_gene: .

CDR3nt: TGTGCCAGCAGAATCCTAGCGGGGGGATCCGATACGCAGTATTTT
CDR3aa: CASRILAGGSDTQYF
abundance: .
j_gene: TRBJ2-3
v_gene: TRBV6-2/TRBV6-3
d_gene: TRBD2

CDR3nt: TGCGCCTGCAGCCAAGCGGGGGGGACCGGTGGGCAGTTCTTC
CDR3aa: CACSQAGGTGGQFF
abundance: .
j_gene: TRBJ2-1
v_gene: TRBV4-3
d_gene: TRBD2

CDR3nt: TGCAGTGCTACAGGGGCTCAAAATCAGCCCCAGCATTTT
CDR3aa: CSATGAQNQPQHF
abundance: .
j_gene: TRBJ1-5
v_gene: TRBV20-1
d_gene: .

CDR3nt: TGTGCCAGCAGCTCCGGACAGGGGGAAGAGACCCAGTACTTC
CDR3aa: CASSSGQGEETQYF
abundance: many
j_gene: TRBJ2-5
v_gene: TRBV5-1
d_gene: TRBD1

CDR3nt: TGCAGCGTCGCCGACAGGGGGCCGAACTATGGCTACACCTTC
CDR3aa: CSVADRGPNYGYTF
abundance: few
j_gene: TRBJ1-2
v_gene: TRBV29-1
d_gene: TRBD1

CDR3nt: TGTGCCAGCAGAAAAGACAGCCGCCGAGGACAGGGTCACGAGCAGTACTTC
CDR3aa: CASRKDSRRGQGHEQYF
abundance: few
j_gene: TRBJ2-7
v_gene: TRBV6-6
d_gene: TRBD1

CDR3nt: TGCAGTGCTAACAGTGGGGGCGTCGGAGCAGATACGCAGTATTTT
CDR3aa: CSANSGGVGADTQYF
abundance: .
j_gene: TRBJ2-3
v_gene: TRBV20-1
d_gene: .

CDR3nt: TGTGCCAGTAGTATAGGGGGGATGTGGGCGAACACTGAAGCTTCCTTT
CDR3aa: CASSIGGMWANTEASF
abundance: .
j_gene: TRBJ1-1
v_gene: TRBV19
d_gene: .

CDR3nt: TGTGCCATCAGTGGGTCCAAAGACAACAGCATGAACACTGAAGCTTTCTTT
CDR3aa: CAISGSKDNSMNTEAFF
abundance: .
j_gene: TRBJ1-1
v_gene: TRBV10-3
d_gene: .

CDR3nt: TGTGCCAGCAGCCTGACTAGCGGGTCCTCCTACGAGCGGTACTTC
CDR3aa: CASSLTSGSSYERYF
abundance: few
j_gene: TRBJ2-7
v_gene: TRBV12-3/TRBV12-4
d_gene: TRBD2

CDR3nt: TGTGCCAGCAGTTCCCTAGCGGCCCCTAGCACAGATACGCAGTATTTT
CDR3aa: CASSSLAAPSTDTQYF
abundance: .
j_gene: TRBJ2-3
v_gene: TRBV6-6
d_gene: TRBD2

CDR3nt: TGCGCCAGCAGCTTGGGACTCCGGGAGGACAATGAGCGGTACTTC
CDR3aa: CASSLGLREDNERYF
abundance: .
j_gene: TRBJ2-5
v_gene: TRBV5-1
d_gene: TRBD2

CDR3nt: TGCGTCAGCAGCCAAGGACAGGCCGAAGAGACCCAGTACTTC
CDR3aa: CVSSQGQAEETQYF
abundance: .
j_gene: TRBJ2-5
v_gene: TRBV5-1
d_gene: TRBD1

CDR3nt: TGCAGTGCTAGAGTTACCGGGACTAGCTTTTTCCACGAGCAGTACTTC
CDR3aa: CSARVTGTSFFHEQYF
abundance: .
j_gene: TRBJ2-7
v_gene: TRBV20-1
d_gene: TRBD2

CDR3nt: TGTGCCACCAGCAGTGAGGGAGCGACCCAGTACTTC
CDR3aa: CATSSEGATQYF
abundance: many
j_gene: TRBJ2-5
v_gene: TRBV15
d_gene: .

CDR3nt: TGCGCCAGCAGCCATCCGGACAGCTACGAGCAGTACTTC
CDR3aa: CASSHPDSYEQYF
abundance: .
j_gene: TRBJ2-7
v_gene: TRBV4-1
d_gene: .

CDR3nt: TGTGCCAGCAGCTTAATGAGAAACAATGAGCAGTTCTTC
CDR3aa: CASSLMRNNEQFF
abundance: few
j_gene: TRBJ2-1
v_gene: TRBV7-2
d_gene: .

CDR3nt: TGTGCCAGCAGCTCGACAGGGGCTGGGGACACTGAAGCTTTCTTT
CDR3aa: CASSSTGAGDTEAFF
abundance: .
j_gene: TRBJ1-1
v_gene: TRBV13
d_gene: TRBD1

CDR3nt: TGTGCCAGCAGCTCGTCTACGAGGACCCAGTACTTC
CDR3aa: CASSSSTRTQYF
abundance: few
j_gene: TRBJ2-5
v_gene: TRBV11-2
d_gene: .

CDR3nt: TGTGCCAGCAGCTTACAGCGAGGGGATACGCAGTATTTT
CDR3aa: CASSLQRGDTQYF
abundance: many
j_gene: TRBJ2-3
v_gene: TRBV7-2
d_gene: .

CDR3nt: TGCGCCAGCAGCCCAACTAGCGGGATTGGCGGGGAGCTGTTTTTT
CDR3aa: CASSPTSGIGGELFF
abundance: .
j_gene: TRBJ2-2
v_gene: TRBV5-1
d_gene: TRBD2

CDR3nt: TGTGCCAGCAGGCGCAACAGGGGTTCGCAAGAGACCCAGTACTTC
CDR3aa: CASRRNRGSQETQYF
abundance: many
j_gene: TRBJ2-5
v_gene: TRBV6-5
d_gene: TRBD1

CDR3nt: TGTGCCAGCAGTCCCCGTAGTTCCGGGGAGCTGTTTTTT
CDR3aa: CASSPRSSGELFF
abundance: .
j_gene: TRBJ2-2
v_gene: TRBV27
d_gene: .

CDR3nt: TGTGCCAGCAGTTTACAGCAATCCTACGAGCAGTACTTC
CDR3aa: CASSLQQSYEQYF
abundance: many
j_gene: TRBJ2-7
v_gene: TRBV7-2
d_gene: .

CDR3nt: TGCAGTGCTAGTGATTGGGGCCGAGACTATGGCTACACCTTC
CDR3aa: CSASDWGRDYGYTF
abundance: .
j_gene: TRBJ1-2
v_gene: TRBV20-1
d_gene: .

CDR3nt: TGCAGTGCTAGAGATGCGACTAGCGGTCCCAGCAGAGAGACCCAGTACTTC
CDR3aa: CSARDATSGPSRETQYF
abundance: many
j_gene: TRBJ2-5
v_gene: TRBV20-1
d_gene: TRBD2

CDR3nt: TGTGCCAGCAGTTTATGGGAGGGTGACGGCTCTGGGGCCAACGTCCTGACTTTC
CDR3aa: CASSLWEGDGSGANVLTF
abundance: .
j_gene: TRBJ2-6
v_gene: TRBV28
d_gene: .

CDR3nt: TGTGCCAGCAGCTACGGGCCCGGCGGGGCCAACGTCCTGACTTTC
CDR3aa: CASSYGPGGANVLTF
abundance: .
j_gene: TRBJ2-6
v_gene: TRBV7-9
d_gene: .

CDR3nt: TGTGCCGGCAGCGTAGGCGCCAGGGGGGGGACTGAAGCTTTCTTT
CDR3aa: CAGSVGARGGTEAFF
abundance: .
j_gene: TRBJ1-1
v_gene: TRBV9
d_gene: TRBD1

CDR3nt: TGTGCCAGCAGCGCCCTCCAGTTTTACTCTTCTCCAGATACGCAGTATTTT
CDR3aa: CASSALQFYSSPDTQYF
abundance: few
j_gene: TRBJ2-3
v_gene: TRBV9
d_gene: .

CDR3nt: TGTGCCAGCAGCTTGAACACGCGGGAGACCCAGTACTTC
CDR3aa: CASSLNTRETQYF
abundance: .
j_gene: TRBJ2-5
v_gene: TRBV7-3
d_gene: .

CDR3nt: TGTGCCAGCACCCGGAGACTAGCGGGAGCTAGCTCCTACAATGAGCAGTTCTTC
CDR3aa: CASTRRLAGASSYNEQFF
abundance: .
j_gene: TRBJ2-1
v_gene: TRBV12-3/TRBV12-4
d_gene: TRBD2

CDR3nt: TGCAGTGCTAGAGGGGGAAGTTATAGCAATCAGCCCCAGCATTTT
CDR3aa: CSARGGSYSNQPQHF
abundance: .
j_gene: TRBJ1-5
v_gene: TRBV20-1
d_gene: .

CDR3nt: TGTGCCAGCAGCAAAGGGGCCGGGACTGGGCCCGTGGAGCAGTACTTC
CDR3aa: CASSKGAGTGPVEQYF
abundance: .
j_gene: TRBJ2-5
v_gene: TRBV21-1
d_gene: .

CDR3nt: TGTGCCAGCAGCCCCGGACAGAGGGACACTGAAGCTTTCTTT
CDR3aa: CASSPGQRDTEAFF
abundance: .
j_gene: TRBJ1-1
v_gene: TRBV9
d_gene: .

CDR3nt: TGCAGCGTACAGACGCGGACTAGCGGGAGAGGAGAGGTGCAGTACTTC
CDR3aa: CSVQTRTSGRGEVQYF
abundance: .
j_gene: TRBJ2-4
v_gene: TRBV29-1
d_gene: TRBD2